Each of the 32 T cell receptor beta chains below was sequenced from the same sample in a study of identical twins. TCRdb reprocessed the 5' RACE reads with MiXCR, giving one entry per CDR3 protein. There are around 280,000 distinct CDR3 sequences in the sample; more than 6.5% occur only once, and less than 2.5% lies in the top ten. These data were also filed under a second study, of yellow fever vaccine responses in identical twins.

Sequencing was performed on memory (CD45RO+) T cells sorted from blood. These receptors originate from a woman younger than 35 in good health.

This clonotype was recorded a few times. V usage is TRBV3-1 and J usage is TRBJ2-2, with D hard to call. CDR1 and CDR2 from the germline V gene are LGHDT and YNNKEL (reference sequence). V lost 0 bases to trimming and J lost 9 bases, with 11 bases between them. The CDR3 runs 14 residues. The CDR3, as DNA: TGTGCCAGCAGCCAAGATTCGGGCGGCCGGGAGCTGTTTTTT. Encoded protein: CASSQDSGGRELFF.

This clonotype was observed many times. J is TRBJ2-7 and V is TRBV24-1; no clear D gene. Germline CDR1 KGHDR, CDR2 SFDVKD. With 6 bases removed from V and 6 bases from J, the gap between germline ends came to 14 bases. This CDR3 contains 13 residues. The CDR3 DNA follows: TGTGCCACCAGTTGGGCTTCTGATTCCGAGCAGTACTTC. The encoded protein is CATSWASDSEQYF.

The chain links TRBV12-3 or TRBV12-4 to TRBJ1-4; no definite D call. V lost 6 bases, J lost 7 bases, and 24 bases lay in between. The CDR3 has 17 residues. CDR3: CASSQSGSTQRGEKLFF. The CDR3 DNA reads TGTGCCAGCAGCCAATCGGGTTCGACCCAGCGCGGTGAAAAACTGTTTTTT.

This clonotype was seen many times. V and J are TRBV6-5 and TRBJ1-2, with D maybe TRBD1 (6 bases). Looked up from germline, CDR1 is MNHEY and CDR2 is SVGAGI. Trimming took off 4 bases at V and 8 bases at J, with 11 bases between the two ends. This CDR3 is built from 12 residues. The CDR3 DNA reads TGTGCCAGCAGTTCAGGGGTAGGAGGCTACACCTTC. It is translated as CASSSGVGGYTF.

This clonotype was seen repeatedly, ten times or more. This chain joins TRBV5-1 and TRBJ2-7; tentatively, D is TRBD1 (5 bases). The CDR3 runs 16 residues. The V gene lost 2 bases and the J gene lost 2 bases, with 17 bases spanning the gap. In germline, CDR1 is SGHRS, CDR2 YFSETQ. CDR3 residues: CASSFAGVGDTYEQYF. DNA of the CDR3: TGCGCCAGCAGCTTCGCAGGTGTAGGGGATACCTACGAGCAGTACTTC. Supplemented by reference TRBV5-1 and TRBJ2-7, the full variable domain reads KAGVTQTPRYLIKTRGQQVTLSCSPISGHRSVSWYQQTPGQGLQFLFEYFSETQRNKGNFPGRFSGRQFSNSRSEMNVSTLELGDSALYLCASSFAGVGDTYEQYFGPGTRLTVT.

In its sample, this clonotype was seen a few times. V is TRBV20-1 and J is TRBJ2-7; TRBD2 agrees at 10 bases. The CDR3 totals 13 residues. V shed 3 bases, J shed 3 bases, and the junction held 2 bases outside the gene matches. The germline V gene encodes CDR1 DFQATT and CDR2 SNEGSKA (reference sequence). CDR3 loop: CSARLAGVYEQYF. The CDR3 DNA is TGCAGTGCTAGGCTAGCGGGAGTCTACGAGCAGTACTTC.

The table lists this clonotype with many counts. V is TRBV5-1 and J is TRBJ2-1, with 9 bases lining up with TRBD2. This CDR3 region has 14 residues. V lost 4 bases and J lost 8; bases outside the gene matches: 7. CDR1 and CDR2 (germline): SGHRS, YFSETQ. The CDR3 spells CASSPTSGFDEQFF. DNA of the CDR3: TGCGCCAGCAGCCCCACTAGCGGGTTTGATGAGCAGTTCTTC.

This clonotype was recorded at least ten times. The chain employs TRBV5-1 and TRBJ2-4; D remains ambiguous. V lost 0 bases, J lost 5 bases, and 9 bases lay in between. Per germline, CDR1 SGHRS and CDR2 YFSETQ. The CDR3 is 14 amino acids. The CDR3 sequence: CASSLGQSENIQYF. CDR3 nucleotides: TGCGCCAGCAGCTTGGGGCAGTCGGAAAACATTCAGTACTTC.

This clonotype was found many times. V is TRBV10-3 and J is TRBJ2-3, with D uncertain. V was clipped by 0 bases and J by 4 bases, with 8 bases between them. This CDR3 is built from 14 residues. Germline CDR1 and CDR2: ENHRY and SYGVKD. This CDR3 is CAISESTRADTQYF. DNA of the CDR3: TGTGCCATCAGTGAGTCGACCCGGGCAGATACGCAGTATTTT.

The chain combines TRBV20-1 with TRBJ2-3, with unresolved D. Germline V CDR1 and CDR2: DFQATT, SNEGSKA (reference sequence). The germline V and J ends were trimmed by 1 base and 2 bases, with 7 bases remaining between them. This CDR3 comprises 13 residues. CDR3 residues: CSARVENTDTQYF. The CDR3 DNA reads as TGCAGTGCTAGAGTGGAGAACACAGATACGCAGTATTTT.

This clonotype was detected ten times or more. This chain connects TRBV6-1 to TRBJ2-2, with TRBD1 identical over 7 bases. Losses at the gene ends were 10 bases for V and 7 bases for J; bases not matched to a gene: 9. The CDR3 sequence is 13 residues long. CDR1 MNHNS and CDR2 SASEGT come from the germline V gene. DNA of the CDR3: TGTGCCACTTCCGGGACAGTCAACGGGGAGCTGTTTTTT. It is translated as CATSGTVNGELFF.

This clonotype was picked up many times. The chain uses TRBV12-3 or TRBV12-4 and TRBJ2-2; D not resolved. The CDR3 loop spans 12 amino acids. V lost 5 bases to trimming and J lost 4 bases, with 5 bases between them. As DNA, the CDR3 is TGTGCCAGCAGTCGCTCCACCGGGGAGCTGTTTTTT. This translates into CASSRSTGELFF.

This clonotype was seen more than once but under ten times. The chain combines TRBV6-5 with TRBJ2-3; 9 bases are shared with TRBD1. V gave up 2 bases and J gave up 5 bases; unmatched junction bases: 5. The germline V gene has CDR1 MNHEY and CDR2 SVGAGI. This CDR3 is built from 15 residues. CDR3 nucleotide sequence: TGTGCCAGCAGTTACATACAGGGGGCTAGAGATACGCAGTATTTT. This gives the protein CASSYIQGARDTQYF.

On this clonotype: Germline and junction disagree at one end, which may indicate a read error. The chain joins TRBV28 to TRBJ1-1; perhaps TRBD1 as D (6 bases). The CDR3 length is 12 residues. Germline CDR1 MDHEN, CDR2 SYDVKM. The CDR3 loop reads CASSLYLGAHLF. The CDR3 coding sequence is TGTGCCAGCAGTTTATACCTGGGGGCCCATCTTTTT. Together with reference TRBV28 and TRBJ1-1, the CDR3 gives the full variable domain: DVKVTQSSRYLVKRTGEKVFLECVQDMDHENMFWYRQDPGLGLRLIYFSYDVKMKEKGDIPEGYSVSREKKERFSLILESASTNQTSMYLCASSLYLGAHLFGQGTRLTVV.

This chain links TRBV28 with TRBJ2-7, with no clear D. The CDR3 runs to 12 residues. Trimming shortened V by 6 bases and J by 6 bases, and 12 bases separated the two germline ends. From germline, CDR1 is MDHEN and CDR2 SYDVKM. The CDR3: CASRSDPIEQYF. The CDR3 bases are TGTGCCAGCAGATCAGACCCGATCGAGCAGTACTTC.

This clonotype has just a few counts. The V and J genes are TRBV20-1 and TRBJ2-4, with 7 bases matching TRBD1. CDR3 length: 13 amino acids. Germline CDR1 is DFQATT and CDR2 is SNEGSKA (reference sequence). The ends lost 0 bases at V and 7 bases at J; junction bases unmatched: 3. The CDR3 sequence is CSAREDRTNIQYF. CDR3 nucleotides: TGCAGTGCTAGAGAGGACAGGACCAACATTCAGTACTTC.

In its sample, this clonotype was seen a few times. This chain connects TRBV24-1 to TRBJ2-6, with D unclear. This CDR3 contains 15 residues. V lost 2 bases, J lost 2 bases, and 6 bases lay in between. Germline V gives CDR1 KGHDR, CDR2 SFDVKD. CDR3 sequence: CATSDYGPGANVLTF. The CDR3 coding sequence is TGTGCCACCAGTGATTATGGGCCTGGGGCCAACGTCCTGACTTTC.

This clonotype was seen ten or more times. The chain recombines TRBV5-5 with TRBJ1-1; a possible D gene is TRBD1 (6 bases). The CDR3 consists of 15 residues. Germline V gene sequence: CDR1 SGHKS, CDR2 YYEKEE (reference sequence). The V and J ends lost 0 bases and 7 bases respectively, with 16 bases between them. CDR3 sequence (DNA): TGTGCCAGCAGCTTGGCCCGGACAGCATCTAATGAAGCTTTCTTT. Amino acid sequence: CASSLARTASNEAFF.

This clonotype has only a few counts. In nucleotides, the CDR3 is TGTGCCAGCAGCTTCCGGGGGACAGGGGATTCACCCCTCCACTTT. Its translation is CASSFRGTGDSPLHF. The rearrangement links TRBV7-9 to TRBJ1-6, with 10 bases fitting TRBD1. Germline V lookup: CDR1 SEHNR, CDR2 FQNEAQ (reference sequence). Trimming took 3 bases from V and 8 from J; bases not matched to a gene: 4. The CDR3 covers 15 residues. The full variable domain, with the rest looked up from reference TRBV7-9 and TRBJ1-6, is DTGVSQNPRHKITKRGQNVTFRCDPISEHNRLYWYRQTLGQGPEFLTYFQNEAQLEKSRLLSDRFSAERPKGSFSTLEIQRTEQGDSAMYLCASSFRGTGDSPLHFGNGTRLTVT.

This rearrangement joins TRBV7-6 to TRBJ2-3; 10 nucleotides line up with TRBD2. CDR1 SGHVS and CDR2 FNYEAQ come from the germline V gene. The V segment lost 2 bases and the J segment 5 bases; nucleotides outside the gene matches: 10. CDR3 length: 17 amino acids. The CDR3 coding sequence is TGTGCCAGCAGCTTATACCCTAGCGGGGGTCAAGGAGATACGCAGTATTTT. Residues: CASSLYPSGGQGDTQYF.

This clonotype was detected many times. This chain joins TRBV29-1 and TRBJ2-5; D perhaps matches TRBD1 (5 bases). The CDR3 covers 13 residues. The germline V gene has CDR1 SQVTM and CDR2 ANQGSEA. The V end was cut by 6 bases, the J end by 2 bases, with 13 bases between. CDR3 residues: CSVDLGPQETQYF. CDR3 coding DNA: TGCAGCGTCGACCTGGGGCCTCAAGAGACCCAGTACTTC.

This chain uses TRBV6-1 with TRBJ1-1, with D unresolved. This CDR3 is 14 amino acids long. Trimming left V 6 bases short and J 6 bases short, with 17 bases between. Germline CDR1 and CDR2: MNHNS and SASEGT. CDR3 nucleotide sequence: TGTGCCAGCAGCAACGACTTAAGGAGGGCTGAAGCTTTCTTT. Encoded protein: CASSNDLRRAEAFF.

This clonotype was seen at least ten times. The chain employs TRBV10-3 and TRBJ2-1; D ambiguous. CDR3 length: 15 residues. Germline lookup yields CDR1 ENHRY and CDR2 SYGVKD. Trimming stripped 3 bases from V and 0 bases from J, with 9 bases between. DNA for the CDR3: TGTGCCATCAGTGAAGGCGGCAGCTCCTACAATGAGCAGTTCTTC. Its translation is CAISEGGSSYNEQFF.

This chain uses TRBV6-1 with TRBJ1-1; no clear D. CDR1 and CDR2 (germline): MNHNS, SASEGT. The ends were cut back, 7 bases at V and 0 bases at J, with 21 bases in the middle. The CDR3 has 17 amino acids. The CDR3 nucleotides read TGTGCCAGCAACTTTAAGGTGGGCGGTCTCATGAACACTGAAGCTTTCTTT. The encoded protein is CASNFKVGGLMNTEAFF.

This clonotype was recorded a few times. This chain links TRBV19 with TRBJ1-6; 7 bases fit TRBD1. V gave up 5 bases and J gave up 3 bases; unmatched junction bases: 1. Germline assignment: CDR1 LNHDA and CDR2 SQIVND (reference sequence). The CDR3 loop spans 14 amino acids. CDR3 DNA sequence: TGTGCCAGTAGTGACAGGGACTATAATTCACCCCTCCACTTT. It is translated as CASSDRDYNSPLHF.

This chain links TRBV13 with TRBJ2-7; TRBD2 matches 9 bases. J was trimmed by 0 bases and V by 4 bases; bases with no gene match: 4. CDR1 is PRHDT, CDR2 FYEKMQ, per germline (reference sequence). The CDR3 runs to 15 residues. The CDR3 DNA reads TGTGCCAGCAGCTCGCTAGCGGGGCTCTCCTACGAGCAGTACTTC. The encoded protein is CASSSLAGLSYEQYF.

In its sample, this clonotype was seen many times. The rearrangement joins TRBV6-5 to TRBJ2-7, with D possibly matching TRBD1 (6 bases). This CDR3 is built from 14 residues. The V end lost 2 bases, the J end lost 3 bases, and 11 bases lay between the germline ends. Germline V gene lookup returns CDR1 MNHEY and CDR2 SVGAGI. The CDR3 protein is CASSYKQGNYEQYF. CDR3 DNA: TGTGCCAGCAGTTACAAACAGGGAAACTACGAGCAGTACTTC.

This clonotype was seen ten or more times. The J gene is TRBJ2-3, the V gene TRBV28; D unresolved. V was trimmed by 5 bases and J by 0 bases, leaving 6 bases between them. Looked up from germline, CDR1 is MDHEN and CDR2 is SYDVKM. This CDR3 contains 13 residues. The CDR3 is CASSEGSTDTQYF. For the CDR3, the DNA is TGTGCCAGCAGTGAAGGGAGCACAGATACGCAGTATTTT.

The chain uses TRBV5-5 and TRBJ2-3; D may be TRBD2 (5 bases). Trimming pared 4 bases from V and 6 bases from J, leaving 18 bases between. This CDR3 comprises 15 residues. CDR1 is SGHKS and CDR2 is YYEKEE in the germline V gene (reference sequence). The CDR3 is CASSGKSTLEDTQYF. The CDR3 region has the DNA TGTGCCAGCAGCGGGAAAAGCACACTAGAGGATACGCAGTATTTT.

This clonotype was seen a few times. The chain combines TRBV6-2 or TRBV6-3 with TRBJ2-1; D remains unclear. CDR1 and CDR2 (germline): MNHEY, SVGEGT. This CDR3 has 16 amino acids. Trimming took off 2 bases at V and 2 bases at J, with 13 bases between the two ends. CDR3 sequence (DNA): TGTGCCAGCAGTTACGTAGGGCAGATTCCCTACAATGAGCAGTTCTTC. Its translation is CASSYVGQIPYNEQFF.

This clonotype has at least ten counts. The chain combines TRBV20-1 with TRBJ1-1; 7 nucleotides line up with TRBD1. Germline lookup yields CDR1 DFQATT and CDR2 SNEGSKA (reference sequence). Trimming removed 6 bases from V and 4 bases from J; junction bases left unmatched: 5. CDR3 length equals 12 residues. Written as DNA, the CDR3 is TGCAGTGCCTCGGGACAGACCACTGAAGCTTTCTTT. This encodes CSASGQTTEAFF.

This clonotype appeared a few times. The rearrangement joins TRBV3-1 to TRBJ1-6; D possibly corresponds to TRBD1 (5 bases). The CDR3 extends over 16 amino acids. V lost 1 base, J lost 8 bases, and 15 bases lay in between. Germline V lookup: CDR1 LGHDT, CDR2 YNNKEL (reference sequence). CDR3 region: CASSQGVRVKYSPLHF. The CDR3 region has the DNA TGTGCCAGCAGCCAAGGCGTCAGGGTGAAATATTCACCCCTCCACTTT.